This T cell receptor beta chain stems from a study of blood T cell repertoires in COVID-19. Study in general: Both acute and convalescent COVID-19 samples were obtained from the United States, Italy and Spain. PBMCs, B-cell-depleted T cells, or T cells provided the cDNA or gDNA that made up the material.

In the original processing: The authors estimated nucleated cell counts from reference gene primer amplification. Measured with immunoSEQ multiplex PCR; TCRdb has only the in-frame clones, and not every one. V and J calls and clone size are as listed in that table; D and trimming were resolved from the DNA. The sample includes under 200,000 clones, roughly 90% of them seen just once. V lost 0 bases and J 3 bases, leaving 12 bases between the germline ends. The CDR3 covers 16 residues. The germline CDR1 and CDR2 sequences are MNHEY and SMNVEV (reference sequence). The specimen sequenced was peripheral blood. This sequence was found in a woman aged 70-85 years with acute or convalescent COVID-19. The J gene is TRBJ1-3, the V gene TRBV27; D not resolved. CDR3 nucleotide sequence: TGTGCCAGCAGTTTATCGGGAGGAGGACTTGGAAACACCATATATTTT. Translating gives CASSLSGGGLGNTIYF.